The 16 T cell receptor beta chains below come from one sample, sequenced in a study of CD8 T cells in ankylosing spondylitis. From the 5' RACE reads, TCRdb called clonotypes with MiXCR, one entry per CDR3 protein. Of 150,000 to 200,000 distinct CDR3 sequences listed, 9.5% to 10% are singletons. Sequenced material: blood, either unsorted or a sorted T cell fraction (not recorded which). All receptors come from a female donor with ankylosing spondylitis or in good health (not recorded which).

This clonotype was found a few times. CDR3 DNA sequence: TGTGCCAGCAGTTTCGGTTTTAACACCGGGGAGCTGTTTTTT. The encoded protein is CASSFGFNTGELFF. J is TRBJ2-2 and V is TRBV27, with D hard to call. Trimming removed 3 bases at V and 2 bases at J, with 7 bases between. This CDR3 has 14 amino acids. Germline CDR1 and CDR2: MNHEY and SMNVEV (reference sequence).

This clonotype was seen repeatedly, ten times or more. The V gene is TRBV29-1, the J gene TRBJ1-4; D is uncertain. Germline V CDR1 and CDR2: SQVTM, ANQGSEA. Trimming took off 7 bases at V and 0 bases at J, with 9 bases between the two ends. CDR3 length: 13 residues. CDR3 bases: TGCAGCGGGTCGGACTCAACTAATGAAAAACTGTTTTTT. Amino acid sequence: CSGSDSTNEKLFF.

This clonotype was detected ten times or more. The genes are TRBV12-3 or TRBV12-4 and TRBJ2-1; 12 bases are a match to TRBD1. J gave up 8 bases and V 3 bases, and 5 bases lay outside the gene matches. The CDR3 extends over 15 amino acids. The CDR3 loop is CASSFPGQGADEQFF. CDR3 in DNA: TGTGCCAGCAGTTTTCCGGGACAGGGGGCGGATGAGCAGTTCTTC.

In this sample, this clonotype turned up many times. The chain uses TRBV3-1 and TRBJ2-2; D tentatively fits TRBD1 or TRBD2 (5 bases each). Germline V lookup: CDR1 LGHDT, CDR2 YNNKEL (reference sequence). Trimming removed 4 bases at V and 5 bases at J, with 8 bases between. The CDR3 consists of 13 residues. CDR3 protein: CASSLEGTGELFF. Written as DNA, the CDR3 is TGTGCCAGCAGCCTAGAGGGGACCGGGGAGCTGTTTTTT.

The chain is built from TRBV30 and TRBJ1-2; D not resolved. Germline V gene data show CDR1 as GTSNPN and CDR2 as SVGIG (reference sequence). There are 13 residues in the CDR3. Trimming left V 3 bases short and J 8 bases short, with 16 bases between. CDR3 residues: CAWRGDVPGGYTF. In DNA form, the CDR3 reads TGTGCCTGGAGGGGTGACGTGCCGGGAGGCTACACCTTC.

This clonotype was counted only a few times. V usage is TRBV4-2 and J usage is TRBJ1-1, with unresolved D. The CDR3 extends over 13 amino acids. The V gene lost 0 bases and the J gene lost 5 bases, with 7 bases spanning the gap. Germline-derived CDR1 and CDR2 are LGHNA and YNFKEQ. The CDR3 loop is CASSQDLRTEAFF. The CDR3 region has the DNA TGTGCCAGCAGCCAAGATTTGCGAACTGAAGCTTTCTTT.

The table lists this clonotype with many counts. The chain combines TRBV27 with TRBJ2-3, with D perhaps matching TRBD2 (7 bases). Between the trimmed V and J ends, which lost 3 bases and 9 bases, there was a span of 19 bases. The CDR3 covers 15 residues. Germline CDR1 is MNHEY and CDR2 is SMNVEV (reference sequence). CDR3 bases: TGTGCCAGCAGTTTCGGCAGGGGAGCGGGATGGACGCAGTATTTT. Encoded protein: CASSFGRGAGWTQYF.

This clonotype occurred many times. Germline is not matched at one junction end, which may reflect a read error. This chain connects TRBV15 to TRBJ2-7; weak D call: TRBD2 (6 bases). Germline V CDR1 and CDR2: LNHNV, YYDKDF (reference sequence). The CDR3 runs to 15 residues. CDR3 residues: CATSRDGWYRRVWPF. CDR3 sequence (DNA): TGTGCCACCAGCAGAGATGGTTGGTATAGGAGGGTTTGGCCCTTC.

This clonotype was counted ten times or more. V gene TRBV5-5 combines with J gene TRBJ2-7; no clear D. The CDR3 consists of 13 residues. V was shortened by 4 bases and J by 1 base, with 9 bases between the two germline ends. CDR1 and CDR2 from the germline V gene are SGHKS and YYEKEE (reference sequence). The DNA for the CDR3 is TGTGCCAGCAGCCCTACAGATTCCTACGAGCAGTACTTC. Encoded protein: CASSPTDSYEQYF.

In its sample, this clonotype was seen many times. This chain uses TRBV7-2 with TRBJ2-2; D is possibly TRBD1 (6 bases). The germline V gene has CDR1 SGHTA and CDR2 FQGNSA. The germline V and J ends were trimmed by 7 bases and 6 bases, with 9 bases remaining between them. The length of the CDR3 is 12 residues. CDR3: CASKGDPGELFF. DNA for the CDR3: TGTGCCAGCAAGGGGGACCCCGGGGAGCTGTTTTTT.

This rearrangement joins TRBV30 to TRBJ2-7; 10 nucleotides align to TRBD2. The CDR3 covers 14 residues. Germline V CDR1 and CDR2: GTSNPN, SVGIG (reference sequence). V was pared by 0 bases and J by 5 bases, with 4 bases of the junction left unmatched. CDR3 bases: TGTGCCTGGAGTGTACTAGCGGGAAACCACGAGCAGTACTTC. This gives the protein CAWSVLAGNHEQYF.

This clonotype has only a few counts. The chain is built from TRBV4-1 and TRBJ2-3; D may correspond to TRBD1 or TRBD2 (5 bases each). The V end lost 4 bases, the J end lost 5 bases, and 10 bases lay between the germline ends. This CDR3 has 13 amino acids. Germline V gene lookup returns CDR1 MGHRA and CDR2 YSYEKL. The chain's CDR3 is CASSPGTGDTQYF. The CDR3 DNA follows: TGCGCCAGCAGCCCGGGGACGGGAGATACGCAGTATTTT.

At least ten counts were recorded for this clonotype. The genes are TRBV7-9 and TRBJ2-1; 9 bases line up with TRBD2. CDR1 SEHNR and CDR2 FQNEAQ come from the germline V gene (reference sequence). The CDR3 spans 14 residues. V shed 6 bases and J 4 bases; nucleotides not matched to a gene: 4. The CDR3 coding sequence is TGTGCCAGCAGGCTAGCGGGAAATTACAATGAGCAGTTCTTC. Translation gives CASRLAGNYNEQFF.

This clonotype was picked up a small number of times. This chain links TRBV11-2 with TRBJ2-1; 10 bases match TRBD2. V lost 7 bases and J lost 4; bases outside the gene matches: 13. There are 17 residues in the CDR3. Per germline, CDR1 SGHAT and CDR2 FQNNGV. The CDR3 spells CASITLSRTSGYNEQFF. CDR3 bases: TGTGCCAGCATTACTTTATCTCGGACTAGCGGATACAATGAGCAGTTCTTC.

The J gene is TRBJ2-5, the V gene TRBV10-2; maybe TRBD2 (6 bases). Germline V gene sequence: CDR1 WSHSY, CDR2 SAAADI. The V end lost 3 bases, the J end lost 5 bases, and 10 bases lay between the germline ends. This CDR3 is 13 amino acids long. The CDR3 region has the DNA TGCGCCAGCAGTGATGCGGAGGGGGAGACCCAGTACTTC. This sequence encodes CASSDAEGETQYF.

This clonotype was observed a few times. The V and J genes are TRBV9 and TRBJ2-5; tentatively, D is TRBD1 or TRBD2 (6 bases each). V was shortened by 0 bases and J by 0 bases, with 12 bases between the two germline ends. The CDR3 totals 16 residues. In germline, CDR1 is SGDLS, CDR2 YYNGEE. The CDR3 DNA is TGTGCCAGCAGCGTAGGCAGGGGACTGTACCAAGAGACCCAGTACTTC. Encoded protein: CASSVGRGLYQETQYF.